The 11 T cell receptor beta chains in this list originate from one sample, sequenced in a study of Ad26.COV2.S vaccination and SARS-CoV-2 variants. Some clones are missing from TCRdb's copy, which holds only in-frame ones; the method was immunoSEQ multiplex PCR. The sample includes hundreds of thousands of clones, 80% to 95% of them seen just once. Treatment indicated: 15 to 20 received Ad26.COV2.S at low or high dose, single or two shots; 5 received placebo; per-sample allocation not given. On day 63 after the first injection, vaccine and placebo recipients gave samples. This material consisted of peripheral blood, taken in a trial of Ad26.COV2.S vaccine versus placebo. These receptors were obtained from a person aged 18-65 years who received the Ad26.COV2.S COVID-19 vaccine or a placebo.

The gene calls are TRBV7-6 and TRBJ2-7; 12 bases are shared with TRBD2. The CDR3 has 15 residues. J lost 6 bases, V lost 5 bases, and 8 bases had no gene match. Per the germline V gene, CDR1 is SGHVS and CDR2 is FNYEAQ. The CDR3 loop reads CASSLRTSGTLEQYF. As DNA, the CDR3 is TGTGCCAGCAGCCTACGGACTAGCGGGACTCTCGAGCAGTACTTC.

V is TRBV7-8 and J is TRBJ2-7, with 7 bases fitting TRBD1. V gave up 2 bases and J gave up 3 bases; unmatched junction bases: 4. Germline V gives CDR1 SGHVS, CDR2 FQNEAQ. This CDR3 comprises 14 residues. In DNA form, the CDR3 reads TGTGCCAGCAGCTTATGGTCAGGGGGCTACGAGCAGTACTTC. It codes for CASSLWSGGYEQYF.

The genes are TRBV11-3 and TRBJ2-1; 15 nucleotides agree with TRBD2. The CDR3 covers 17 residues. The J segment lost 3 bases and the V segment lost 4 bases, leaving 4 bases of the junction unmatched. Germline CDR1 SGHNT, CDR2 YENEEA. The CDR3 loop reads CASSSRTSGRDYNEQFF. The CDR3 DNA reads as TGTGCCAGCAGCTCCCGGACTAGCGGGAGGGACTACAATGAGCAGTTCTTC.

This chain connects TRBV7-3 to TRBJ2-1, with 12 bases identical to TRBD2. Germline-derived CDR1 and CDR2 are SGHTA and FQGTGA. This CDR3 has 14 residues. Unmatched junction bases numbered 3, after V lost 5 bases and J lost 7 bases. Here the CDR3 reads CASSRTSGRNEQFF. The CDR3 coding sequence is TGTGCCAGCAGCCGAACTAGCGGGAGGAATGAGCAGTTCTTC.

This chain uses TRBV18 with TRBJ2-5; D gene uncertain. Germline-derived CDR1 and CDR2 are KGHSH and LQKENI. This CDR3 is built from 12 residues. V was clipped by 3 bases and J by 5 bases, with 7 bases between them. CDR3 in amino acids: CASSPLRETQYF. The DNA for the CDR3 is TGTGCCAGCTCACCCCTCAGGGAGACCCAGTACTTC.

The chain carries TRBV3-1 (or the pseudogene TRBV3-2) and TRBJ2-5; tentative D call: TRBD2 (5 bases). The V gene lost 3 bases and the J gene lost 4 bases, with 12 bases spanning the gap. The CDR3 spans 14 residues. CDR1 is LGHDT, CDR2 YNNKEL, per germline (reference sequence). The CDR3 spells CASSHEGPRETQYF. CDR3 coding DNA: TGTGCCAGCAGCCATGAGGGCCCGCGAGAGACCCAGTACTTC.

The rearrangement uses TRBV7-9 and TRBJ2-1, with D perhaps TRBD2 (6 bases). The CDR3 extends over 15 amino acids. V lost 5 bases to trimming and J lost 0 bases, with 11 bases between them. Per germline, CDR1 SEHNR and CDR2 FQNEAQ (reference sequence). Here the CDR3 reads CASSPRGNSYNEQFF. CDR3 nucleotide sequence: TGTGCCAGCAGCCCGCGGGGAAACTCCTACAATGAGCAGTTCTTC.

This CDR3 reads CASSPGGSMNTEAFF. CDR3 nucleotides: TGTGCCAGCTCACCGGGTGGCAGCATGAACACTGAAGCTTTCTTT. V gene TRBV18 combines with J gene TRBJ1-1; D remains ambiguous. This CDR3 contains 15 residues. V gave up 3 bases and J gave up 0 bases, with 11 bases separating them. In germline, CDR1 is KGHSH, CDR2 LQKENI.

The genes are TRBV7-8 and TRBJ2-5; the D call may be TRBD1 or TRBD2 (6 bases each). The CDR3 has 16 amino acids. From germline, CDR1 is SGHVS and CDR2 FQNEAQ. Trimming took off 0 bases at V and 2 bases at J, with 13 bases between the two ends. The CDR3 sequence is CASSLAWGAAQETQYF. CDR3 sequence (DNA): TGTGCCAGCAGCTTAGCGTGGGGGGCGGCTCAAGAGACCCAGTACTTC.

This sequence joins TRBV10-1 and TRBJ2-5; 7 positions agree with TRBD1. Trimming took 5 bases from V and 4 from J; bases not matched to a gene: 1. The CDR3 loop spans 12 amino acids. CDR1 and CDR2 from the germline V gene are WNHNN and SYGVQD (reference sequence). DNA for the CDR3: TGCGCCAGCAGTCCAGGGGGAGAGACCCAGTACTTC. This translates into CASSPGGETQYF.

The J gene is TRBJ2-3, the V gene TRBV19; D not certain. The CDR3 loop spans 13 amino acids. CDR1 LNHDA and CDR2 SQIVND come from the germline V gene (reference sequence). V was clipped by 1 base and J by 5 bases, with 7 bases between them. The CDR3 region is CASSIGFKDTQYF. The CDR3 DNA follows: TGTGCCAGTAGTATAGGTTTCAAAGATACGCAGTATTTT.